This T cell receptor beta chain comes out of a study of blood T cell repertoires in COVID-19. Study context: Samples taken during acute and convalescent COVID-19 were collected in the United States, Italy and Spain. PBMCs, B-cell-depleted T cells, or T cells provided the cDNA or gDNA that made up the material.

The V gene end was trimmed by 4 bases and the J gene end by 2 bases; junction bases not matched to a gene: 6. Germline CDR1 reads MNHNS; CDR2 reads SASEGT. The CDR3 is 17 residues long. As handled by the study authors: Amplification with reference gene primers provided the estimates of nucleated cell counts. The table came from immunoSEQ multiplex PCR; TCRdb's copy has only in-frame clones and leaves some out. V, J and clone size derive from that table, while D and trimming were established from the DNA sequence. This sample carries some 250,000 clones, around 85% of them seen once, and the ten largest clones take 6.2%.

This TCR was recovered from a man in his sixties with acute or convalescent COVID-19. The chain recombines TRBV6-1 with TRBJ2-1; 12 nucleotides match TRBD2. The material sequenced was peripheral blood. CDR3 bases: TGTGCCAGCAGTGGGCTAGCGGGAGGGCAGGCCTACAATGAGCAGTTCTTC. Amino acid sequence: CASSGLAGGQAYNEQFF.